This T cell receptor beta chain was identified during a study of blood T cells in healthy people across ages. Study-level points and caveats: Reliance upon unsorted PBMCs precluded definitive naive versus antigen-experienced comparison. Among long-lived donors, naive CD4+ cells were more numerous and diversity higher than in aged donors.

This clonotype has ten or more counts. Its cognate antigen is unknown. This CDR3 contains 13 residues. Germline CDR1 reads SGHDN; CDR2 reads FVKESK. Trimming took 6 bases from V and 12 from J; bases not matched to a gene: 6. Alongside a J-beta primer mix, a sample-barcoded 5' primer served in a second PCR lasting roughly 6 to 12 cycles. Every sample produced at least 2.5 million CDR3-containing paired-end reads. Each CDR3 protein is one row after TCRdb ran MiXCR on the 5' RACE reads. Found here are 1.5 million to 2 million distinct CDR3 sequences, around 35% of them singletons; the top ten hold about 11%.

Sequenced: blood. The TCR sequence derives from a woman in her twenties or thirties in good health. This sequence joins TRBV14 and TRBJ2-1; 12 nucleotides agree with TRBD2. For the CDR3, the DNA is TGTGCCAGCAGGACTAGCGGGGGTCAAGGGCAGTTCTTC. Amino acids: CASRTSGGQGQFF.